Shown below are 23 T cell receptor beta chains from a single sample sequenced in a study of neoadjuvant anti-PD-1 for oral cavity cancer. The protocol was immunoSEQ multiplex PCR, while the TCRdb copy is restricted to in-frame clones and leaves out a portion. The repertoire holds 14,000 to 15,000 clones, over 55% seen once, with less than 3.5% in the top ten. The material was PBMCs, obtained before nivolumab (anti-PD-1) treatment. These receptors all come from a person aged 40 to 85 with oral cavity squamous cell carcinoma.

The J gene is TRBJ1-2, the V gene TRBV30; no firm D call. The V end was cut by 7 bases, the J end by 0 bases, with 9 bases between. The length of the CDR3 is 12 residues. Germline V gene lookup returns CDR1 GTSNPN and CDR2 SVGIG (reference sequence). Here the CDR3 reads CALTGANYGYTF. In DNA form, the CDR3 reads TGTGCCTTGACGGGAGCTAACTATGGCTACACCTTC.

CDR3 nucleotide sequence: TGTGCCAGCAGCTCGACTAGCGGGAGCTACGAGCAGTACTTC. Its translation: CASSSTSGSYEQYF. V gene TRBV5-4 combines with J gene TRBJ2-7; 12 bases are shared with TRBD2. The length of the CDR3 is 14 residues. CDR1 is SGHNT and CDR2 is YYREEE in the germline V gene (reference sequence). V lost 3 bases and J lost 3; bases outside the gene matches: 1. The full variable domain, rest sourced from reference TRBV5-4 and TRBJ2-7, is ETGVTQSPTHLIKTRGQQVTLRCSSQSGHNTVSWYQQALGQGPQFIFQYYREEENGRGNFPPRFSGLQFPNYSSELNVNALELDDSALYLCASSSTSGSYEQYFGPGTRLTVT.

The CDR3 is CASRRDMNTGELFF. CDR3 nucleotide sequence: TGTGCCAGCCGGCGGGACATGAACACCGGGGAGCTGTTTTTT. J is TRBJ2-2 and V is TRBV27, with D perhaps given as TRBD1 or TRBD2 (6 bases each). The germline CDR1 and CDR2 sequences are MNHEY and SMNVEV (reference sequence). The V and J ends lost 8 bases and 1 base respectively, with 11 bases between them. CDR3 length equals 14 residues.

The chain employs TRBV6-5 and TRBJ2-5; no reliable D call. CDR1 and CDR2 from the germline V gene are MNHEY and SVGAGI. The CDR3 is made up of 12 amino acids. V shed 4 bases and J shed 5 bases, with 8 bases lying between them. This CDR3 reads CASSSKWETQYF. The DNA of the CDR3 is TGTGCCAGCAGTTCCAAATGGGAGACCCAGTACTTC.

The J gene is TRBJ2-5, the V gene TRBV9, with a weak D call TRBD2 (7 bases). Trimming took off 0 bases at V and 4 bases at J, with 16 bases between the two ends. CDR1 and CDR2 (germline): SGDLS, YYNGEE. This CDR3 comprises 16 residues. CDR3 residues: CASSVAPQGRGETQYF. The CDR3 DNA sequence: TGTGCCAGCAGCGTAGCCCCCCAGGGGAGGGGAGAGACCCAGTACTTC.

The J gene is TRBJ2-7, the V gene TRBV30, with TRBD2 matching 7 bases. CDR3 length: 13 residues. With V trimmed by 2 bases and J by 2 bases, 3 bases remained unmatched. CDR1 and CDR2 from the germline V gene are GTSNPN and SVGIG (reference sequence). CDR3 DNA: TGTGCCTGGAGTCACGGGGGGACCTACGAGCAGTACTTC. Translation gives CAWSHGGTYEQYF.

The rearrangement joins TRBV25-1 to TRBJ2-5; D possibly matches TRBD1 or TRBD2 (5 bases each). The ends were cut back, 6 bases at V and 3 bases at J, with 20 bases in the middle. Germline-derived CDR1 and CDR2 are MGHDK and SYGVNS. The CDR3 length is 16 residues. The CDR3 DNA reads TGTGCCAGCAGCCATTCCGGGATCAGCAGGGAAGAGACCCAGTACTTC. Its translation is CASSHSGISREETQYF.

For the CDR3, the DNA is TGTGCCAGCAGCCAAGAAGGGGGGTCTCAGGGCCGGGCCAAAAACATTCAGTACTTC. Its protein is CASSQEGGSQGRAKNIQYF. The chain joins TRBV4-2 to TRBJ2-4; the D call may be TRBD1 or TRBD2 (6 bases each). Trimming removed 0 bases from V and 1 base from J, with 19 bases in between. Per the germline V gene, CDR1 is LGHNA and CDR2 is YNFKEQ. This CDR3 spans 19 amino acids.

The J gene is TRBJ1-1, the V gene TRBV2, with D uncertain. Germline V gene data show CDR1 as SNHLY and CDR2 as FYNNEI. Trimming took off 6 bases at V and 3 bases at J, with 11 bases between the two ends. The CDR3 sequence is 13 residues long. The CDR3 reads CASSRRLYTEAFF. The CDR3 bases are TGTGCCAGCAGCCGACGGCTTTACACTGAAGCTTTCTTT.

This chain connects TRBV13 to TRBJ1-3; 10 positions match TRBD1. CDR3 size: 15 residues. Trimming removed 2 bases from V and 6 bases from J; junction bases left unmatched: 4. Germline V gives CDR1 PRHDT, CDR2 FYEKMQ (reference sequence). The CDR3 protein is CASSLRGQGINTIYF. CDR3 DNA: TGTGCCAGCAGCTTACGGGGACAGGGGATAAACACCATATATTTT.

The chain couples TRBV2 to TRBJ1-2; D is undetermined. Germline CDR1 reads SNHLY; CDR2 reads FYNNEI. Trimming left V 9 bases short and J 4 bases short, with 15 bases between. This CDR3 spans 13 amino acids. In DNA form, the CDR3 reads TGTGCCAGTGACTCGATACGGGTCTATGGCTACACCTTC. Its protein is CASDSIRVYGYTF.

V is TRBV21-1 and J is TRBJ1-2; the table's D call, TRBD1, has no DNA check behind it. TRBV21-1 is marked as a pseudogene. The CDR3 runs to 14 residues. CDR3 protein: CASSKLQGYYGYTF. CDR3 sequence (DNA): TGTGCCAGCAGCAAATTGCAGGGATACTATGGCTACACCTTC.

V usage is TRBV9 and J usage is TRBJ1-1; TRBD1 is a possible D gene (5 bases). The CDR3 is made up of 15 amino acids. Deletions cut 4 bases from V and 1 base from J, with 14 bases between. Per germline, CDR1 SGDLS and CDR2 YYNGEE. CDR3 sequence (DNA): TGTGCCAGCAGCCCCCGCGGGACCCGGAACACTGAAGCTTTCTTT. It is translated as CASSPRGTRNTEAFF.

The chain uses TRBV19 and TRBJ1-5, with 7 positions matching TRBD1. In germline, CDR1 is LNHDA, CDR2 SQIVND (reference sequence). The trim removed 6 bases at V and 6 bases at J, leaving 14 bases unmatched. The CDR3 covers 16 residues. The CDR3 region is CASRNLKGQSVQPQHF. In nucleotides, the CDR3 is TGTGCCAGTAGAAACCTGAAGGGACAGTCGGTTCAGCCCCAGCATTTT.

The chain couples TRBV29-1 to TRBJ2-3, with D hard to call. The length of the CDR3 is 12 residues. Trimming stripped 3 bases from V and 4 bases from J, with 8 bases between. Germline V gene lookup returns CDR1 SQVTM and CDR2 ANQGSEA. CDR3 bases: TGCAGCGTTGATTTAGGCGCAGATACGCAGTATTTT. It codes for CSVDLGADTQYF.

The CDR3 sequence is CASSDTDRVQHF. CDR3 DNA sequence: TGTGCCAGCAGCGACACCGACAGGGTTCAGCATTTT. The J gene is TRBJ1-5, the V gene TRBV6-1; 7 bases agree with TRBD1. There are 12 residues in the CDR3. Trimming removed 6 bases from V and 13 bases from J; junction bases left unmatched: 9. Germline CDR1 is MNHNS and CDR2 is SASEGT.

The CDR3 sequence is CASSPLGYANTEAFF. The CDR3, as DNA: TGTGCCAGCAGCCCGCTGGGGTACGCGAACACTGAAGCTTTCTTT. The chain carries TRBV6-1 and TRBJ1-1; D unresolved. Germline CDR1 MNHNS, CDR2 SASEGT. The CDR3 runs to 15 residues. V lost 6 bases to trimming and J lost 1 base, with 15 bases between them.

This chain joins TRBV5-1 and TRBJ2-7, with a tentative D call TRBD1 (5 bases). The V end lost 3 bases, the J end lost 3 bases, and 10 bases lay between the germline ends. The CDR3 spans 13 residues. Per germline, CDR1 SGHRS and CDR2 YFSETQ. In DNA, the CDR3 is TGCGCCAGCAGCTCGGCAGGGAACTACGAGCAGTACTTC. As protein: CASSSAGNYEQYF.

On this clone itself: One end of the junction varies from germline; a read error may be responsible. The chain recombines TRBV30 with TRBJ1-2; D remains ambiguous. The germline V gene has CDR1 GTSNPN and CDR2 SVGIG (reference sequence). There are 11 residues in the CDR3. In DNA, the CDR3 is TGTGCCGGGAGGGATCGTGATGGCTACACCTTC. It encodes CAGRDRDGYTF.

This chain uses TRBV9 with TRBJ2-7, with D unresolved. Germline V gene lookup returns CDR1 SGDLS and CDR2 YYNGEE. There are 14 residues in the CDR3. V was clipped by 0 bases and J by 0 bases, with 7 bases between them. The CDR3 DNA follows: TGTGCCAGCAGCGTAGGCCCTAACTCCTACGAGCAGTACTTC. Protein: CASSVGPNSYEQYF.

The rearrangement uses TRBV11-2 and TRBJ2-7, with 7 bases that match TRBD2. The CDR3 has 15 amino acids. Germline lookup yields CDR1 SGHAT and CDR2 FQNNGV. V was clipped by 0 bases and J by 1 base; unmatched bases: 3. CDR3 sequence: CASSLDGGSSYEQYF. In nucleotides, the CDR3 is TGTGCCAGCAGCTTAGACGGCGGGAGTTCCTACGAGCAGTACTTC.

The chain joins TRBV30 to TRBJ2-1, with unresolved D. There are 14 residues in the CDR3. CDR1 and CDR2 (germline): GTSNPN, SVGIG (reference sequence). V gave up 3 bases and J gave up 3 bases, with 12 bases separating them. The CDR3 nucleotides read TGTGCCTGGAGCCCTATATCAGTCTACAATGAGCAGTTCTTC. Residues: CAWSPISVYNEQFF.

This chain joins TRBV5-1 and TRBJ2-7; 7 nucleotides align to TRBD1. Germline lookup yields CDR1 SGHRS and CDR2 YFSETQ. CDR3 length: 15 residues. J lost 3 bases, V lost 3 bases, and 9 bases had no gene match. As DNA, the CDR3 is TGCGCCAGCAGCTCCACGTCGGGACAGAGCTACGAGCAGTACTTC. This translates into CASSSTSGQSYEQYF.